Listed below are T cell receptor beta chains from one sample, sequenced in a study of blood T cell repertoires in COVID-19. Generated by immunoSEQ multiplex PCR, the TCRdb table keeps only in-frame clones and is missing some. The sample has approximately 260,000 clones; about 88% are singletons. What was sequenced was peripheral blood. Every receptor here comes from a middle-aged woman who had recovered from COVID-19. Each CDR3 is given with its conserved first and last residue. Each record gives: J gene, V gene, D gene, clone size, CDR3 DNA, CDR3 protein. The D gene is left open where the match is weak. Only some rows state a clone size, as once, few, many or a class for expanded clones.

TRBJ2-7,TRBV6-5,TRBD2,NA,TGTGCCAGCAGCCAAAGCGGGAGGGTCGACGAGCAGTACTTC,CASSQSGRVDEQYF
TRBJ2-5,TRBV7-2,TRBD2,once,TGTGCCAGCAGCTTAATGTGGGTAGCGGGGTTCCAAGAGACCCAGTACTTC,CASSLMWVAGFQETQYF
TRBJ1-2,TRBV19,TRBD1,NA,TGTGCCAGTAGTTCCCGACAGGGGAGGACGGATGGCTACACCTTC,CASSSRQGRTDGYTF
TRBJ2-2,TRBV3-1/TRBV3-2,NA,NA,TGTGCCAGCAGCCACGCAGGGAACACCGGGGAGCTGTTTTTT,CASSHAGNTGELFF
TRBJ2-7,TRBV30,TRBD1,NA,TGTGCCTGGACAGGGGGCCAGTACGAGCAGTACTTC,CAWTGGQYEQYF
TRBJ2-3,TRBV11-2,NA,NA,TGTGCCAGCAGCCGAGGGACTCCCACAGATACGCAGTATTTT,CASSRGTPTDTQYF
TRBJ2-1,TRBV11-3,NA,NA,TGTGCCAGCAGCCCCCGGGTCTCCTACAATGAGCAGTTCTTC,CASSPRVSYNEQFF
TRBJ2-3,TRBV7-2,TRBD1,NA,TGTGCCAGCAGCTCCGGACAGGGGGGGACGGATACGCAGTATTTT,CASSSGQGGTDTQYF
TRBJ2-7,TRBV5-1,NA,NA,TGCGCCAGCAGCCCTGACGCACAGGGTGGACCTAACGAGCAGTACTTC,CASSPDAQGGPNEQYF
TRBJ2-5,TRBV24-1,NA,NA,TGTGCCACCAGTGATTACTCCGCTAGCGCGAAGGAAGAGACCCAGTACTTC,CATSDYSASAKEETQYF
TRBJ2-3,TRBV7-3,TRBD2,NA,TGTGCCAGCAGCTTAAGGGGACTAGCAGATACGCAGTATTTT,CASSLRGLADTQYF
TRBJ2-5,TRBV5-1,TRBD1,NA,TGCGCCAGCAGCTCGACAGGGGTTGCAGAGACCCAGTACTTC,CASSSTGVAETQYF
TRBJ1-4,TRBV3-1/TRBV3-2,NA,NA,TGTGCCAGCAGCCCTGGTTTCAGGCCTAATGAAAAACTGTTTTTT,CASSPGFRPNEKLFF
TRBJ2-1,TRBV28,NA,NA,TGTGCCAGCAGTTTGGGGCAGGTATACGATGAGCAGTTCTTC,CASSLGQVYDEQFF
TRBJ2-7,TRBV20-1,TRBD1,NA,TGCAGTGCTAGTGCCCGGACAGGGGAAACCTACGAGCAGTACTTC,CSASARTGETYEQYF
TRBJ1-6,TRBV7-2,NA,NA,TGTGCCAGCAGCTTAGTCAGGGGCGTAAATTCACCCCTCCACTTT,CASSLVRGVNSPLHF
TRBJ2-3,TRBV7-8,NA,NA,TGTGCCAGCAGCTTAGGCTATCAGGGGTATAAAACAGATACGCAGTATTTT,CASSLGYQGYKTDTQYF
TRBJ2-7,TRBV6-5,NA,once,TGTGCCAGCAGTTACTCGCGACTGGCGACCTTAGGGCAGTACTTC,CASSYSRLATLGQYF
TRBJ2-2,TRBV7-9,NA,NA,TGTGCCAGCAGCCTCGAGTCTCTCACCGGGGAGCTGTTTTTT,CASSLESLTGELFF
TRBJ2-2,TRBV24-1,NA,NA,TGTGCCACCAGTGATCCCGGGGGCGGGGAGCTGTTTTTT,CATSDPGGGELFF
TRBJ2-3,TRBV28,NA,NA,TGTGCCAGCAGTTTAGGGCTGGTGAAAAAAACAGATACGCAGTATTTT,CASSLGLVKKTDTQYF
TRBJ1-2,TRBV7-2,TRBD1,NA,TGTGCCAGCAGCACGACAGGGATGAACTATGGCTACACCTTC,CASSTTGMNYGYTF
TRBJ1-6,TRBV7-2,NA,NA,TGTGCCAGCAGCTTGGGAGGGAGCGGTTCACCCCTCCACTTT,CASSLGGSGSPLHF
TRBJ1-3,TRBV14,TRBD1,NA,TGTGCCAGCAGCCAAGCCAGGTTGGACGCCACCCCGGGACAGGGTTTCTCGTCTGGAAACACCATATATTTT,CASSQARLDATPGQGFSSGNTIYF
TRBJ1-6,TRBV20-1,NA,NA,TGCAGTGCTAGTCCCGCCCGGGGGAAGGAGTCACCCCTCCACTTT,CSASPARGKESPLHF
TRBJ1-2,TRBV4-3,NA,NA,TGCGCCAGCAGCCAAGATCTGGGCCAGGGTGGAGGCTACACCTTC,CASSQDLGQGGGYTF